The rows below give T cell receptor beta chains drawn from one sample of a study of blood T cell repertoires in COVID-19. Profiled with immunoSEQ multiplex PCR; TCRdb holds only in-frame clones, not every one. The sample has 110,000 to 150,000 clones, 79% seen once. Sequences were obtained from peripheral blood. The receptors derive from a man aged 55 to 69 with acute or convalescent COVID-19. Each CDR3 is given with its conserved first and last residue. Each record gives: V gene, J gene, D gene, clone size, CDR3 protein, CDR3 DNA. A D gene is named only where the DNA matches it firmly. Clone sizes are given selectively: once, few, many, or a class where the clone is expanded.

>TRBV10-1|TRBJ2-1|NA|NA
CASSESQAGPEGTHNEQFF
TGCGCCAGCAGTGAGTCACAGGCGGGACCCGAAGGAACACACAATGAGCAGTTCTTC
>TRBV27|TRBJ1-5|NA|NA
CASSPTPTGYGQPQHF
TGTGCCAGCAGTCCAACGCCGACAGGCTATGGGCAGCCCCAGCATTTT
>TRBV9|TRBJ2-7|NA|once
CASSVAGAPYEQYF
TGTGCCAGCAGCGTAGCAGGGGCCCCCTACGAGCAGTACTTC
>TRBV19|TRBJ1-5|TRBD1|NA
CASRSPDRGMSNQPQHF
TGTGCCAGTAGAAGCCCCGACAGGGGTATGAGCAATCAGCCCCAGCATTTT
>TRBV6-2/TRBV6-3|TRBJ1-5|TRBD1|few
CASSYRTGDSNQPQHF
TGTGCCAGCAGTTACAGGACAGGGGATAGCAATCAGCCCCAGCATTTT
>TRBV27|TRBJ2-7|NA|once
CASSHRNTPGGAAGSYEQYF
TGTGCCAGCAGTCACAGGAACACTCCAGGGGGCGCAGCGGGATCTTACGAGCAGTACTTC
>TRBV7-3|TRBJ1-6|TRBD1|NA
CASSPQGDYNSPLHF
TGTGCCAGCAGCCCCCAGGGGGATTATAATTCACCCCTCCACTTT
>TRBV9|TRBJ1-2|NA|NA
CASSARTGNYGYTF
TGTGCCAGCAGCGCGCGAACAGGGAACTATGGCTACACCTTC
>TRBV18|TRBJ1-5|NA|NA
CASSPNTNSNQPQHF
TGTGCCAGCTCACCTAACACTAATAGCAATCAGCCCCAGCATTTT
>TRBV18|TRBJ2-7|TRBD1|few
CASSPRQGAEEQYF
TGTGCCAGCTCACCACGGCAGGGGGCAGAGGAGCAGTACTTC
>TRBV19|TRBJ1-1|NA|NA
CASSIKGRGTEAFF
TGTGCCAGTAGTATAAAGGGTCGGGGAACTGAAGCTTTCTTT
>TRBV5-1|TRBJ1-2|NA|NA
CASSLGQNNYGYTF
TGCGCCAGCAGCTTGGGACAGAATAACTATGGCTACACCTTC
>TRBV11-3|TRBJ1-2|NA|NA
CASSARGLYGYTF
TGTGCCAGCAGCGCGCGGGGGCTGTATGGCTACACCTTC
>TRBV7-2|TRBJ1-2|TRBD1|NA
CASSRDRGPWGYTF
TGTGCCAGCAGCCGGGACAGGGGGCCTTGGGGCTACACCTTC
>TRBV6-5|TRBJ2-2|TRBD1|NA
CASSRDRETGELFF
TGTGCCAGCAGTAGGGACAGGGAAACCGGGGAGCTGTTTTTT
>TRBV7-8|TRBJ2-1|NA|NA
CASSSGVGTDAYNEQFF
TGTGCCAGCAGCTCGGGGGTAGGGACAGACGCCTACAATGAGCAGTTCTTC
>TRBV14|TRBJ1-1|NA|NA
CASSRGGGYGRLNTEAFF
TGTGCCAGCAGCCGAGGGGGTGGGTATGGGAGACTCAACACTGAAGCTTTCTTT
>TRBV7-3|TRBJ2-1|NA|once
CASSPRVGEQFF
TGTGCCAGCAGCCCCAGGGTGGGTGAGCAGTTCTTC
>TRBV4-1|TRBJ2-6|TRBD2|NA
CASSQDGGVQFSGANVLTF
TGCGCCAGCAGCCAAGATGGGGGGGTCCAGTTCTCTGGGGCCAACGTCCTGACTTTC
>TRBV29-1|TRBJ1-1|TRBD1|NA
CSVWTGPSTEAFF
TGCAGCGTCTGGACAGGTCCGTCCACTGAAGCTTTCTTT
>TRBV19|TRBJ1-5|TRBD1|few
CASSIQGVQPQHF
TGTGCCAGTAGTATACAGGGGGTTCAGCCCCAGCATTTT
>TRBV28|TRBJ2-7|TRBD1|NA
CASMGTGDYEQYF
TGTGCCAGCATGGGGACAGGAGATTACGAGCAGTACTTC
>TRBV7-3|TRBJ1-1|TRBD1|NA
CASSPGTEGTEAFF
TGTGCCAGCAGCCCAGGGACAGAGGGCACTGAAGCTTTCTTT
>TRBV30|TRBJ1-2|NA|few
CAWSASRKNYGYTF
TGTGCCTGGAGTGCTTCTAGGAAGAACTATGGCTACACCTTC
>TRBV25-1|TRBJ2-7|NA|NA
CASSDLRDEQYF
TGTGCCAGCAGTGATCTGCGAGACGAGCAGTACTTC
>TRBV30|TRBJ1-1|NA|NA
CAWIGVTEAFF
TGTGCCTGGATCGGAGTTACTGAAGCTTTCTTT
>TRBV7-9|TRBJ2-7|TRBD1|few
CASSLGQGAWNEQYF
TGTGCCAGCAGCTTAGGGCAGGGGGCTTGGAACGAGCAGTACTTC
>TRBV7-9|TRBJ1-2|TRBD1|NA
CASSTRQGFDGYGYTF
TGTGCCAGCAGCACGAGACAGGGCTTTGATGGCTATGGCTACACCTTC
>TRBV3-1/TRBV3-2|TRBJ1-5|TRBD1|once
CASSQMTGFGNQPQHF
TGTGCCAGCAGCCAGATGACAGGGTTTGGCAATCAGCCCCAGCATTTT
>TRBV11-2|TRBJ1-2|TRBD1|NA
CASSRQGMGYGYTF
TGTGCCAGCAGCCGACAGGGGATGGGATATGGCTACACCTTC
>TRBV7-2|TRBJ1-4|NA|few
CASSLASGRTNEKLFF
TGTGCCAGCAGCTTAGCGAGCGGGAGGACTAATGAAAAACTGTTTTTT
>TRBV28|TRBJ2-5|TRBD1|NA
CASNLPGTAETQYF
TGTGCCAGCAACCTTCCCGGGACAGCCGAGACCCAGTACTTC
>TRBV11-2|TRBJ2-7|NA|NA
CASSLAVISYEQYF
TGTGCCAGCAGCTTAGCGGTGATCTCCTACGAGCAGTACTTC
>TRBV25-1|TRBJ2-1|NA|NA
CASSLGGASREQFF
TGTGCCAGCAGTCTGGGGGGGGCGTCTCGGGAGCAGTTCTTC
>TRBV5-5|TRBJ1-4|NA|NA
CASSLEGLTNEKLFF
TGTGCCAGCAGCTTGGAGGGGCTCACTAATGAAAAACTGTTTTTT
>TRBV19|TRBJ2-7|TRBD1|NA
CASSIGQGRLGEQYF
TGTGCCAGTAGTATCGGACAGGGCCGCCTCGGCGAGCAGTACTTC
>TRBV7-9|TRBJ2-1|TRBD2|NA
CASSSGLAGGDEQFF
TGTGCCAGCAGCTCCGGACTAGCGGGTGGTGATGAGCAGTTCTTC
>TRBV6-5|TRBJ2-3|NA|NA
CASRKSGSSTDTQYF
TGTGCCAGCCGTAAATCAGGGTCTAGCACAGATACGCAGTATTTT
>TRBV5-6|TRBJ1-2|NA|NA
CASSLGQMKGGYTF
TGTGCCAGCAGCTTGGGACAGATGAAGGGTGGCTACACCTTC
>TRBV24-1|TRBJ2-3|NA|NA
CATKGSGTDTQYF
TGTGCCACCAAGGGGTCCGGCACAGATACGCAGTATTTT
>TRBV20-1|TRBJ1-5|NA|NA
CSASAGSYSNQPQHF
TGCAGTGCAAGTGCAGGGTCTTATAGCAATCAGCCCCAGCATTTT
>TRBV7-2|TRBJ2-2|NA|once
CASSSGYRELFF
TGTGCCAGCTCGTCGGGATATAGGGAGCTGTTTTTT
>TRBV6-6|TRBJ1-1|NA|NA
CASRVGGTEAFF
TGTGCCAGCAGAGTAGGGGGCACTGAAGCTTTCTTT
>TRBV9|TRBJ2-1|TRBD1|NA
CASSATGKSYNEQFF
TGTGCCAGCAGCGCGACAGGGAAATCCTACAATGAGCAGTTCTTC
>TRBV7-9|TRBJ2-7|TRBD1|NA
CASRLTGSYEQYF
TGTGCCAGCCGACTGACAGGGAGCTACGAGCAGTACTTC
>TRBV5-1|TRBJ2-3|NA|NA
CASSPTPADSTQYF
TGCGCCAGCAGCCCTACCCCAGCGGACTCTACGCAGTATTTT
>TRBV10-2|TRBJ1-6|TRBD1|NA
CASTMIPGQGSPLHF
TGCGCCAGCACTATGATCCCGGGACAGGGTTCACCCCTCCACTTT
>TRBV19|TRBJ2-7|TRBD1|NA
CASSRSGGSSGYEQYF
TGTGCCAGTAGTCGGTCAGGGGGCTCCTCCGGCTACGAGCAGTACTTC
>TRBV6-5|TRBJ1-1|NA|once
CASSRGNGYTEAFF
TGTGCCAGCAGCCGGGGGAATGGGTACACTGAAGCTTTCTTT
>TRBV29-1|TRBJ1-2|TRBD1|NA
CSVAQGQGELYGYTF
TGCAGCGTTGCCCAAGGACAGGGGGAACTCTATGGCTACACCTTC
>TRBV19|TRBJ1-2|NA|NA
CASRPRGAIGYTF
TGTGCCAGTAGGCCCCGGGGGGCGATCGGCTACACCTTC
>TRBV19|TRBJ1-4|NA|NA
CASTPPGLNEKLFF
TGTGCCAGTACCCCCCCGGGACTTAATGAAAAACTGTTTTTT